Listed below are T cell receptor beta chains from one sample, sequenced in a study of shared clonotypes between healthy human individuals. Assay used: immunoSEQ multiplex PCR; TCRdb lists only in-frame clones, some missing. Among about 1 million clones listed, more than 60% were seen once. Source material: memory CD4+ T cells sorted from blood. These receptors came from a man aged 18 to 29 in good health. Each CDR3 is given with its conserved first and last residue. D genes are given only for firm matches. A clone size is listed for some rows: how often the clone was seen (once, few, many), or a class if it is expanded.

J gene: TRBJ2-7
clone size: few
V gene: TRBV27
D gene: TRBD2
CDR3 protein: CASSLYGGGPYEQYF
CDR3 DNA: TGTGCCAGCAGTTTATACGGGGGAGGGCCCTACGAGCAGTACTTC

J gene: TRBJ1-1
clone size: -
V gene: TRBV2
D gene: TRBD1
CDR3 protein: CASTRDRADTEAFF
CDR3 DNA: TGTGCCAGCACCAGGGACAGGGCGGACACTGAAGCTTTCTTT

J gene: TRBJ2-7
clone size: -
V gene: TRBV28
D gene: -
CDR3 protein: CASSLGVYEQYF
CDR3 DNA: TGTGCCAGCAGTTTAGGGGTATACGAGCAGTACTTC

J gene: TRBJ1-1
clone size: -
V gene: TRBV28
D gene: -
CDR3 protein: CASSIPRQVNTEAFF
CDR3 DNA: TGTGCCAGCAGCATCCCGAGACAGGTGAACACTGAAGCTTTCTTT

J gene: TRBJ2-7
clone size: many
V gene: TRBV5-4
D gene: TRBD1
CDR3 protein: CASSLSLGTGGNEQYF
CDR3 DNA: TGTGCCAGCAGCTTGTCATTGGGGACAGGGGGCAACGAGCAGTACTTC

J gene: TRBJ2-4
clone size: few
V gene: TRBV5-1
D gene: TRBD1
CDR3 protein: CASSLGQGAFKNIQYF
CDR3 DNA: TGCGCCAGCAGCCTCGGACAGGGGGCCTTCAAAAACATTCAGTACTTC

J gene: TRBJ2-5
clone size: once
V gene: TRBV10-1
D gene: -
CDR3 protein: CASSPTGFQETQYF
CDR3 DNA: TGCGCCAGCAGTCCTACAGGTTTCCAAGAGACCCAGTACTTC

J gene: TRBJ2-1
clone size: once
V gene: TRBV30
D gene: TRBD1
CDR3 protein: CAWTNPSGGYGNEQFF
CDR3 DNA: TGTGCCTGGACCAACCCTTCAGGGGGTTACGGCAATGAGCAGTTCTTC

J gene: TRBJ2-1
clone size: -
V gene: TRBV4-3
D gene: -
CDR3 protein: CASSLYNEQFF
CDR3 DNA: TGCGCCAGCAGCCTATACAATGAGCAGTTCTTC

J gene: TRBJ2-2
clone size: many
V gene: TRBV10-3
D gene: -
CDR3 protein: CAISLGTGNTGELFF
CDR3 DNA: TGTGCCATCAGCCTCGGGACTGGGAACACCGGGGAGCTGTTTTTT

J gene: TRBJ1-1
clone size: -
V gene: TRBV7-5
D gene: -
CDR3 protein: CARSSEAFF
CDR3 DNA: TGTGCCAGAAGCTCAGAAGCTTTCTTT

J gene: TRBJ2-5
clone size: -
V gene: TRBV7-2
D gene: TRBD2
CDR3 protein: CASSLGVVAGHETQYF
CDR3 DNA: TGTGCCAGCAGCTTAGGAGTGGTAGCGGGACACGAGACCCAGTACTTC

J gene: TRBJ2-1
clone size: -
V gene: TRBV5-1
D gene: TRBD2
CDR3 protein: CASSLGTSLVNEQFF
CDR3 DNA: TGCGCCAGCAGCTTGGGGACTAGCCTTGTTAATGAGCAGTTCTTC

J gene: TRBJ1-3
clone size: -
V gene: TRBV5-1
D gene: TRBD1
CDR3 protein: CASSLVGTASGNTIYF
CDR3 DNA: TGCGCCAGCAGCTTGGTAGGGACAGCCTCTGGAAACACCATATATTTT

J gene: TRBJ2-3
clone size: -
V gene: TRBV5-1
D gene: TRBD2
CDR3 protein: CASSLGASGPRVADTQYF
CDR3 DNA: TGCGCCAGCAGCTTGGGGGCTAGCGGGCCAAGGGTTGCAGATACGCAGTATTTT

J gene: TRBJ1-5
clone size: few
V gene: TRBV6-5
D gene: -
CDR3 protein: CASSRNPKNQPQHF
CDR3 DNA: TGTGCCAGCAGCCGCAATCCTAAGAATCAGCCCCAGCATTTT

J gene: TRBJ1-2
clone size: -
V gene: TRBV7-3
D gene: -
CDR3 protein: CASSLSEGRGGYTF
CDR3 DNA: TGTGCCAGCAGCTTATCTGAGGGGCGAGGTGGCTACACCTTC

J gene: TRBJ2-7
clone size: -
V gene: TRBV28
D gene: -
CDR3 protein: CASSLTAGHYEQYF
CDR3 DNA: TGTGCCAGCAGTTTAACTGCAGGACACTACGAGCAGTACTTC

J gene: TRBJ2-1
clone size: -
V gene: TRBV7-9
D gene: -
CDR3 protein: CASQHARRISGYNEQFF
CDR3 DNA: TGTGCCAGCCAGCACGCCCGAAGAATCTCGGGTTACAATGAGCAGTTCTTC

J gene: TRBJ1-1
clone size: -
V gene: TRBV19
D gene: -
CDR3 protein: CASSWGWNTEAFF
CDR3 DNA: TGTGCCAGTAGTTGGGGCTGGAACACTGAAGCTTTCTTT

J gene: TRBJ2-1
clone size: -
V gene: TRBV7-2
D gene: TRBD2
CDR3 protein: CASSLARTSGAYNEQFF
CDR3 DNA: TGTGCCAGCAGCTTAGCGCGGACTAGCGGGGCCTACAATGAGCAGTTCTTC

J gene: TRBJ1-6
clone size: few
V gene: TRBV2
D gene: TRBD1
CDR3 protein: CASSGQTGFGNSPLHF
CDR3 DNA: TGTGCCAGCAGTGGACAGACAGGGTTCGGTAATTCACCCCTCCACTTT

J gene: TRBJ2-3
clone size: -
V gene: TRBV5-4
D gene: -
CDR3 protein: CASSLGVEATDTQYF
CDR3 DNA: TGTGCCAGCAGCTTGGGCGTGGAAGCCACAGATACGCAGTATTTT

J gene: TRBJ1-2
clone size: many
V gene: TRBV27
D gene: -
CDR3 protein: CASSPTGYGYTF
CDR3 DNA: TGTGCCAGCAGTCCAACAGGGTACGGCTACACCTTC

J gene: TRBJ2-3
clone size: once
V gene: TRBV30
D gene: -
CDR3 protein: CAWKGFPGGTDTQYF
CDR3 DNA: TGTGCCTGGAAGGGATTTCCCGGGGGCACAGATACGCAGTATTTT

J gene: TRBJ2-2
clone size: -
V gene: TRBV6-6
D gene: -
CDR3 protein: CASIYVPGAGTGELFF
CDR3 DNA: TGTGCCAGCATTTACGTCCCGGGCGCGGGCACCGGGGAGCTGTTTTTT

J gene: TRBJ2-2
clone size: -
V gene: TRBV2
D gene: -
CDR3 protein: CASSRDTGAGELFF
CDR3 DNA: TGTGCCAGCAGTCGAGACACTGGCGCCGGGGAGCTGTTTTTT

J gene: TRBJ2-3
clone size: once
V gene: TRBV5-6
D gene: -
CDR3 protein: CASSLIGVPDTQYF
CDR3 DNA: TGTGCCAGCAGCTTGATAGGGGTCCCCGATACGCAGTATTTT

J gene: TRBJ2-7
clone size: once
V gene: TRBV6-1
D gene: -
CDR3 protein: CASSDFQLTGEQYF
CDR3 DNA: TGTGCCAGCAGTGACTTTCAGTTGACCGGCGAGCAGTACTTC